The entry below describes one T cell receptor (beta chain). The antigen remains undetermined. This sample is drawn from a study of CD8+ T cells in alopecia areata. Study-level background: After 6 to 18 months of tofacitinib, follow-up continued 6 months off drug.

Study-level results: Persistence in scalp and blood during tofacitinib was observed for many expanded lesional clones.

The V end lost 3 bases, the J end lost 0 bases, and 8 bases lay between the germline ends. CDR1 and CDR2 (germline): KGHSH, LQKENI. This CDR3 is 14 amino acids long. The treatment was: oral pan-JAK inhibitor, 5-10 mg twice daily. Following RNA extraction, reverse transcription yielded cDNA that acted as the sequencing template. Sequenced by immunoSEQ multiplex PCR; TCRdb stores in-frame clones only, minus some. The data hold about 200,000 clones, with roughly 64% observed a single time. This sequence joins TRBV18 and TRBJ1-1; a weak D match, TRBD1 (6 bases). The specimen comprised CD4+ T cells sorted from blood, sampled at week 24, from a patient treated with tofacitinib. The receptor's source is a human donor with alopecia areata. The CDR3 sequence is CASSPGAMNTEAFF. DNA of the CDR3: TGTGCCAGCTCACCGGGGGCCATGAACACTGAAGCTTTCTTT.